The clone carrying this T cell receptor beta chain has more than one count but fewer than ten. Its specificity is not known. Time point noted: patch test 2, 6 weeks after DPC sensitization. Treatment noted: therapeutic diphenylcyclopropenone sensitization with weekly scalp DPC. Total RNA came from unfractionated whole blood. The V and J ends lost 2 bases and 4 bases, in that order; junction bases with no gene match: 3. CDR1 is SGHDT and CDR2 is YYEEEE in the germline V gene. This CDR3 is 15 amino acids long. This record comes from a study of human T cells and chemical hapten exposure. On the study more broadly: Alopecia universalis, totalis or areata was present in patients who were mostly female. The study, taken as a whole, reports: It was expanded TCRs that formed significantly more large CDR3 similarity clusters than controls did.

As the library was built, unique molecular identifiers were attached to individual cDNA molecules. TCRdb used MiXCR to reprocess the RACE reads, holding one entry per CDR3 protein. This sample has 330,000 or so distinct CDR3 sequences, with about 6.9% found just once. V usage is TRBV5-6 and J usage is TRBJ2-3, with 11 bases matching TRBD2. The sequencing here drew on whole blood, taken in connection with sensitization to the hapten diphenylcyclopropenone (DPC). This clonotype was sampled from a woman under 30 with alopecia areata. Some clones in this sample may be carry-over from other donors' samples. The CDR3, as DNA: TGTGCCAGCAGCTTAGTAGCGGGGGGGCCAGATACGCAGTATTTT. This sequence encodes CASSLVAGGPDTQYF.